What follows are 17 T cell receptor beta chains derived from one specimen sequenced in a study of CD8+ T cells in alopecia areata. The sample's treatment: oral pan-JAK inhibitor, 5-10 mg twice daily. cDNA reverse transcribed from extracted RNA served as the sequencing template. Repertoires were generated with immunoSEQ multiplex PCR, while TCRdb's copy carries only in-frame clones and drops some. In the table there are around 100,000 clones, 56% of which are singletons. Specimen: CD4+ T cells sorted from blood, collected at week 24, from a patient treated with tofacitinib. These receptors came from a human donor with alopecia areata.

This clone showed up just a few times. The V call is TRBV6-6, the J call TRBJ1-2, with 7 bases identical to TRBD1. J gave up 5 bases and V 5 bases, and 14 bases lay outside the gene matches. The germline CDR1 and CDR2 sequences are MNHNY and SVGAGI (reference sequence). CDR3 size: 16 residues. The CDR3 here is CASSIQGTGIPYGYTF. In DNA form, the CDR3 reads TGTGCCAGCAGTATACAGGGGACCGGAATTCCGTATGGCTACACCTTC.

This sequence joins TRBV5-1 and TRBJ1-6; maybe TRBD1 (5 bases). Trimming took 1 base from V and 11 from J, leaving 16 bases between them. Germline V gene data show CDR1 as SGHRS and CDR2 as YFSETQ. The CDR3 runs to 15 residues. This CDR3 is CASSLTTVSGAPLHF. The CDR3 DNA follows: TGCGCCAGCAGCTTGACGACGGTCTCGGGGGCACCCCTCCACTTT.

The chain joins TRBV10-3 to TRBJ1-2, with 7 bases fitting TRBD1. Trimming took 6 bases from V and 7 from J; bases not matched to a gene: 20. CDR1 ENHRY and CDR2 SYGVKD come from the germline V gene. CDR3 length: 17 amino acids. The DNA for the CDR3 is TGTGCCATCAGCGAGAGGGGCCCCGGGACAGCCTCGGGTGGCTACACCTTC. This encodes CAISERGPGTASGGYTF.

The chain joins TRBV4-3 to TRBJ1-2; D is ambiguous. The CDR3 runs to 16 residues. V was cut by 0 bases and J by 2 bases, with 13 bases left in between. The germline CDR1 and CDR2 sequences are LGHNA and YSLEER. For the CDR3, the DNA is TGCGCCAGCAGCCAAGATCTGGCAGGCCTCAACTATGGCTACACCTTC. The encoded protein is CASSQDLAGLNYGYTF.

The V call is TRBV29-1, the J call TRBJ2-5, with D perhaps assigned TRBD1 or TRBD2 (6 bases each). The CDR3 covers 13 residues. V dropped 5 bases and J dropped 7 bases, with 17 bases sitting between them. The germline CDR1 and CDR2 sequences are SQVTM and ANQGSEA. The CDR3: CSVTLGGGGTQYF. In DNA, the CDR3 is TGCAGCGTTACCCTAGGGGGAGGAGGGACCCAGTACTTC.

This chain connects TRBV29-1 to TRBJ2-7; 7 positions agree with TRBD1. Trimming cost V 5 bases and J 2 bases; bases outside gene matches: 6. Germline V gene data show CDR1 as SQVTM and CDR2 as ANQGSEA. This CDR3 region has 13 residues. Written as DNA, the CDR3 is TGCAGCGTTACCCCCGGGACAGCCTACGAGCAGTACTTC. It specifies CSVTPGTAYEQYF.

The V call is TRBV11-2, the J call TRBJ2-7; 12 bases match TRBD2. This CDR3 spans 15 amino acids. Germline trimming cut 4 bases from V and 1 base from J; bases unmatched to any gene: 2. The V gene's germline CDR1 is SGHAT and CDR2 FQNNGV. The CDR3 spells CASSSLAGGSYEQYF. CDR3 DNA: TGTGCCAGCAGCTCCCTAGCGGGGGGGTCCTACGAGCAGTACTTC. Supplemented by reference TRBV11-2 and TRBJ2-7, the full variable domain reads EAGVAQSPRYKIIEKRQSVAFWCNPISGHATLYWYQQILGQGPKLLIQFQNNGVVDDSQLPKDRFSAERLKGVDSTLKIQPAKLEDSAVYLCASSSLAGGSYEQYFGPGTRLTVT.

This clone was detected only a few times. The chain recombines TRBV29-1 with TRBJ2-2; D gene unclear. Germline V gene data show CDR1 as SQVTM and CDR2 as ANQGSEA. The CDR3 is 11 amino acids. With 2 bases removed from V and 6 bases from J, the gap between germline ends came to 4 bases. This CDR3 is CSVERAGELFF. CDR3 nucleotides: TGCAGCGTTGAAAGGGCCGGGGAGCTGTTTTTT.

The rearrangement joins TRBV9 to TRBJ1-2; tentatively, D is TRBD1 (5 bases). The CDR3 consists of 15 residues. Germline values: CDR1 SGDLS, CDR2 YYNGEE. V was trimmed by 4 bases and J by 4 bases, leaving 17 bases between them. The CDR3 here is CASSSQGTPGYGYTF. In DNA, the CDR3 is TGTGCCAGCAGCTCCCAGGGAACCCCTGGCTATGGCTACACCTTC.

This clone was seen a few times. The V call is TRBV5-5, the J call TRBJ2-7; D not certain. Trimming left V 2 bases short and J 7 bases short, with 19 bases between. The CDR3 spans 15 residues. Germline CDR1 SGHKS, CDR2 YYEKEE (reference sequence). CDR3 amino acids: CASSFNSGPPVEQYF. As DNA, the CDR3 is TGTGCCAGCAGCTTCAATTCCGGGCCGCCCGTTGAGCAGTACTTC.

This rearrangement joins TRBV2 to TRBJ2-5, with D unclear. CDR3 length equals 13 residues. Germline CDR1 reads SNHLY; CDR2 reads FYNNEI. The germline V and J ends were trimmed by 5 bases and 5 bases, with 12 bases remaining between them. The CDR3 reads CASSRSTRETQYF. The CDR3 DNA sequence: TGTGCCAGCAGTCGGTCTACTCGGGAGACCCAGTACTTC.

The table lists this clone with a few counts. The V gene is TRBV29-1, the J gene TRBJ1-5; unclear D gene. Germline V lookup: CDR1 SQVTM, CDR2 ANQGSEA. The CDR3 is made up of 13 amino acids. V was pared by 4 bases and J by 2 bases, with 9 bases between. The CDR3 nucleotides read TGCAGCGTTGCCAGAGACGGCAATCAGCCCCAGCATTTT. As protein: CSVARDGNQPQHF.

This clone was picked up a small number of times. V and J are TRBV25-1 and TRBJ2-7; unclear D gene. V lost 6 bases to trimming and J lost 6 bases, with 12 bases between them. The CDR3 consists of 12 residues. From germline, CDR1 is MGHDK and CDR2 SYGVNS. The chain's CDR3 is CASSNRLSEQYF. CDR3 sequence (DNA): TGTGCCAGCAGCAATCGACTGAGCGAGCAGTACTTC.

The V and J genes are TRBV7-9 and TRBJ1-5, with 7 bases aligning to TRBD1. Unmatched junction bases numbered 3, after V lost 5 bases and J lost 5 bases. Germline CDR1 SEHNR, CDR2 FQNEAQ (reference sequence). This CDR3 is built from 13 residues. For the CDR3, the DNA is TGTGCCAGCAGCCCCACAGGGGATCAGCCCCAGCATTTT. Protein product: CASSPTGDQPQHF.

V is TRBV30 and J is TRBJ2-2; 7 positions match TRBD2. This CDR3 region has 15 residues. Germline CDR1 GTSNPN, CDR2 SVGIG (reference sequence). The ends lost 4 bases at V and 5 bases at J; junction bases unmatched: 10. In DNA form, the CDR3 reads TGTGCCTGGAAGGGAGGGGATCGAATTACCGGGGAGCTGTTTTTT. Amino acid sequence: CAWKGGDRITGELFF.

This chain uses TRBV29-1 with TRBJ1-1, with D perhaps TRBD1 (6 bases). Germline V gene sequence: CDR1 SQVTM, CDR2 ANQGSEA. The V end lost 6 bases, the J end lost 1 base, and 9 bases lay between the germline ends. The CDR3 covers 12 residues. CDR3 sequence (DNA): TGCAGCGTCGGGACAACGAACACTGAAGCTTTCTTT. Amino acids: CSVGTTNTEAFF. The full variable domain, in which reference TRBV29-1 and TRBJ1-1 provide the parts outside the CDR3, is SAVISQKPSRDICQRGTSLTIQCQVDSQVTMMFWYRQQPGQSLTLIATANQGSEATYESGFVIDKFPISRPNLTFSTLTVSNMSPEDSSIYLCSVGTTNTEAFFGQGTRLTVV.

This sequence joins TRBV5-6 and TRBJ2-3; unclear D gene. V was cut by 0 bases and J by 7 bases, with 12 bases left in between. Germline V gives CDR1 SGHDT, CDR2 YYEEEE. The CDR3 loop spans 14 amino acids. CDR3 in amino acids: CASSLGVASYTQYF. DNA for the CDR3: TGTGCCAGCAGCTTGGGGGTCGCATCGTATACGCAGTATTTT.